A single sample gave rise to the 10 T cell receptor beta chains below, sequenced in a study of T-cell reconstitution after alpha-beta-depleted transplantation in children. This sample's TCRbeta library carried unique molecular identifier barcodes. TCRdb reprocessed the PCR reads with MiXCR, giving one entry per CDR3 protein. The sample lists roughly 500,000 distinct CDR3 sequences, about 30% occurring once. The sample here was PBMCs from the stem cell graft donor, taken from the stem cell graft. These receptors were taken from a human donor who donated a stem cell graft to a child with aplastic anemia.

This clonotype was recorded a few times. V usage is TRBV29-1 and J usage is TRBJ2-5, with 7 bases matching TRBD2. V was clipped by 2 bases and J by 10 bases; unmatched bases: 13. CDR3 length: 14 residues. Germline values: CDR1 SQVTM, CDR2 ANQGSEA. The chain's CDR3 is CSVEPGGRGVDQYF. CDR3 in DNA: TGCAGCGTTGAACCCGGAGGGAGGGGAGTGGACCAGTACTTC.

The chain is built from TRBV3-1 and TRBJ2-2, with 7 bases identical to TRBD1. The V and J ends lost 6 bases and 2 bases, in that order; junction bases with no gene match: 12. Per germline, CDR1 LGHDT and CDR2 YNNKEL (reference sequence). The CDR3 sequence is 17 residues long. CDR3 sequence: CASRMGQQTLNTGELFF. CDR3 coding DNA: TGTGCCAGCAGGATGGGACAGCAGACCCTTAACACCGGGGAGCTGTTTTTT.

This clonotype was seen only a few times. This sequence joins TRBV29-1 and TRBJ1-3; TRBD1 aligns across 8 bases. The CDR3 spans 14 residues. With 4 bases clipped from V and 2 bases from J, the junction kept 4 bases outside the gene matches. The germline gives CDR1 SQVTM, CDR2 ANQGSEA. The CDR3 coding sequence is TGCAGCGTTGCGACAGGGGAAACTGGAAACACCATATATTTT. It encodes CSVATGETGNTIYF.

This clonotype occurred a few times. The V gene is TRBV28, the J gene TRBJ2-7; perhaps D is TRBD1 or TRBD2 (5 bases each). This CDR3 is 16 amino acids long. Trimming shortened V by 5 bases and J by 2 bases, and 19 bases separated the two germline ends. Germline V gives CDR1 MDHEN, CDR2 SYDVKM. CDR3 sequence reads: CASSTSGTYLPYEQYF. The DNA of the CDR3 is TGTGCCAGCAGTACTTCCGGGACCTACCTACCCTACGAGCAGTACTTC.

This clonotype was detected only a few times. This chain links TRBV5-1 with TRBJ1-4, with a possible D match to TRBD1 (5 bases). Per germline, CDR1 SGHRS and CDR2 YFSETQ. V was cut by 3 bases and J by 8 bases, with 11 bases left in between. The CDR3 is made up of 13 amino acids. CDR3 amino acids: CASSSGRGEKLFF. CDR3 in DNA: TGCGCCAGCAGCTCAGGACGGGGGGAAAAACTGTTTTTT.

The rearrangement joins TRBV12-3 or TRBV12-4 to TRBJ1-1; a weak D match, TRBD1 (6 bases). V was clipped by 5 bases and J by 5 bases, with 15 bases between them. The CDR3 contains 14 residues. The CDR3 is CASSPTGGLTEAFF. The CDR3 DNA reads TGTGCCAGCAGTCCGACAGGAGGTTTGACTGAAGCTTTCTTT.

This clonotype has more than one count but fewer than ten. The chain joins TRBV27 to TRBJ2-6, with 8 bases that match TRBD1. Trimming at V came to 6 bases and at J to 4 bases, leaving 17 bases not matched to a gene. Germline CDR1 is MNHEY and CDR2 is SMNVEV (reference sequence). The CDR3 loop spans 19 amino acids. CDR3 amino acids: CASSQFSVRGLGGANVLTF. In DNA, the CDR3 is TGTGCCAGCAGCCAATTTTCGGTCAGGGGGCTGGGGGGGGCCAACGTCCTGACTTTC.

This clonotype was observed a handful of times. J is TRBJ2-2 and V is TRBV7-2; D remains ambiguous. In germline, CDR1 is SGHTA, CDR2 FQGNSA. The length of the CDR3 is 15 residues. V shed 5 bases and J shed 4 bases, with 14 bases lying between them. The CDR3, as DNA: TGTGCCAGCAGCCTCCGTCGGCGTACCACCGGGGAGCTGTTTTTT. Residues: CASSLRRRTTGELFF.

The chain couples TRBV28 to TRBJ2-7, with 8 positions matching TRBD2. V lost 6 bases to trimming and J lost 3 bases; unmatched junction nucleotides: 16. The CDR3 extends over 17 amino acids. CDR1 MDHEN and CDR2 SYDVKM come from the germline V gene. The CDR3 DNA reads as TGTGCCAGCAGATTCTCAGGGTACAGCGGGAGCTTCTACGAGCAGTACTTC. It yields the protein CASRFSGYSGSFYEQYF.

The rearrangement links TRBV7-2 to TRBJ2-3, with D uncertain. The CDR3 runs 13 residues. The germline V gene encodes CDR1 SGHTA and CDR2 FQGNSA. V was clipped by 7 bases and J by 1 base, with 9 bases between them. CDR3 amino acids: CASMTGGTDTQYF. Here the CDR3 DNA reads TGTGCCAGCATGACTGGAGGCACAGATACGCAGTATTTT.